One and the same sample provided the 11 T cell receptor beta chains below, sequenced in a study of CD8+ T cells in alopecia areata. Using CD4, CD8alpha, NKG2D, NKG2ACE and other markers, pooled cutaneous lymph node cells were sorted. Extracted RNA was reverse transcribed into cDNA, the sequencing template. Clones were sequenced by immunoSEQ multiplex PCR, and TCRdb holds only the in-frame ones, with some missing. The sample shows 250,000 or so clones, none of them appearing just once. Sequenced: CD4+ T cells sorted from a lymph node. The receptors were sampled from a C3H/HeJ mouse with alopecia areata. Strain haplotype (MHC): H2-k.

In the case of this clone: Germline and genes: mouse. The CDR3 extends 4 residues past the end of the read, so its final part is completed from the germline J gene. This chain connects TRBV13-3 to TRBJ1-2; possibly TRBD1 for D (6 bases). The CDR3 covers 14 residues. Per germline, CDR1 NNHDY and CDR2 SYVADS. Trimming cost V 2 bases and J 3 bases, with 11 bases left between them. This CDR3 is CASSEHREDSDYTF. The sequenced part of the CDR3 DNA is TGTGCCAGCAGTGAACACAGGGAGGACTCC.

This clone appeared a few times. The gene names given are mouse names. The CDR3 end lies 4 residues beyond the end of the read and is filled in from the germline J gene. The V and J genes are TRBV1 and TRBJ2-1; D not resolved. Trimming stripped 1 base from V and 2 bases from J, with 6 bases between. The CDR3 is 14 amino acids. Germline V gene sequence: CDR1 NSQYPW, CDR2 LRSPGD (reference sequence). Partial CDR3 DNA: TGCACCTGCAGTGCAGGACAATACTATGCT. Translation gives CTCSAGQYYA. The full CDR3 sequence reads CTCSAGQYYAEQFF.

This clone was seen a few times. Mouse gene names and germline throughout. The read ends 4 residues before the CDR3 terminus; that terminus is restored from the germline J gene. At the DNA level, this CDR3 is encoded by other sequences in the same sample as well. The genes are TRBV13-1 and TRBJ2-1, with no clear D. This CDR3 comprises 12 residues. Germline loops: CDR1 NSHNY, CDR2 SYGAGN. Trimming left V 2 bases short and J 6 bases short, with 6 bases between. The CDR3 protein is CASSERVAEQFF. The sequenced part of the CDR3 DNA is TGTGCCAGCAGTGAGAGGGTTGCT.

This clone was detected only a few times. Here the gene names and germline are mouse. Other DNA variants within this sample encode the same CDR3. The CDR3 bases that were read are TGTGCCAGCGGTGATGGGGACAGAAATAATTCGCCC. It specifies CASGDGDRNNSP. The entire CDR3 is CASGDGDRNNSPLYF. The chain recombines TRBV13-2 with TRBJ1-6; TRBD1 matches at 7 bases. The sequence runs out 3 residues before the end of the CDR3; the remainder is reconstructed from the germline J gene. TRBJ1-6 is marked as an open reading frame, function uncertain. Looked up from germline, CDR1 is NNHNN and CDR2 is SYGAGS (reference sequence). J was trimmed by 5 bases and V by 0 bases; bases with no gene match: 2. This CDR3 has 15 amino acids.

This clone was seen a few times. Gene names and germline match the mouse. Read data end 4 residues before the CDR3 end; the end is taken from the germline J gene. V and J are TRBV13-3 and TRBJ2-7; 8 bases map to TRBD2. Germline lookup yields CDR1 NNHDY and CDR2 SYVADS. The CDR3 length is 13 residues. CDR3 sequence: CASRRGGADEQYF. The covered CDR3 bases are TGTGCCAGCAGGAGGGGGGGCGCTGAT.

A few counts support this clone. Each gene name is a mouse one. The CDR3 end lies 4 residues beyond the end of the read and is filled in from the germline J gene. The chain has TRBV21 and TRBJ2-2, with TRBD1 as a possible D gene (5 bases). TRBV21 is filed as an ORF, its function uncertain. With 4 bases removed from V and 0 bases from J, the gap between germline ends came to 6 bases. The CDR3 has 14 amino acids. The CDR3 sequence is CASSPGSNTGQLYF. The CDR3 DNA, read in part, is TGTGCTAGCAGTCCAGGGTCAAACACCGGG.

Comments on this clone: Germline and genes: mouse. The read falls 4 residues short of the CDR3 end, and the missing part is taken from the germline J gene. The chain combines TRBV13-2 with TRBJ2-1; 10 positions agree with TRBD2. The germline gives CDR1 NNHNN, CDR2 SYGAGS (reference sequence). V shed 2 bases and J 5 bases; nucleotides not matched to a gene: 4. The CDR3 sequence is 15 residues long. CDR3 sequence reads: CASGDWGGANAEQFF. Incomplete CDR3 DNA: TGTGCCAGCGGTGACTGGGGGGGCGCCAATGCT.

Concerning this clone: The genes and germline here are from mouse. Read sequence stops 4 residues before the CDR3 end, and the germline J gene provides the missing end. The same CDR3 can be traced to other DNA sequences in this sample. The chain links TRBV31 to TRBJ2-2, with 7 bases identical to TRBD1. Germline trimming cut 0 bases from V and 2 bases from J; bases unmatched to any gene: 3. The CDR3 runs 15 residues. Germline lookup yields CDR1 GKSSPN and CDR2 SITVG. This CDR3 is CAWSLSTGNTGQLYF. The CDR3 bases that were read are TGTGCCTGGAGTCTGTCGACAGGGAACACCGGG.

Remarks on this clone: Gene labels here are mouse ones. The read stops 4 residues short of the end of the CDR3; the missing end is completed from the germline J gene. This chain uses TRBV19 with TRBJ2-7, with D possibly TRBD1 on 6 matching bases. The CDR3 sequence is 13 residues long. Germline V gene lookup returns CDR1 FNHDT and CDR2 SITEND (reference sequence). The sequenced CDR3 bases are TGTGCCAGCAGTATATGGGACACATAT. It yields the protein CASSIWDTY. The whole CDR3 protein reads CASSIWDTYEQYF.

This clone was observed a few times. Gene names follow the mouse nomenclature. The sequence runs out 4 residues before the end of the CDR3; the remainder is reconstructed from the germline J gene. In the same sample, other DNA sequences code for this CDR3. This chain links TRBV19 with TRBJ2-2, with TRBD2 matching 8 bases. V trimming: 5 bases; J trimming: 0 bases; junction bases outside the gene matches: 0. The CDR3 length is 14 residues. CDR1 is FNHDT and CDR2 is SITEND in the germline V gene (reference sequence). CDR3 DNA, as far as it was read: TGTGCCAGCAGACTGGGGGCAAACACCGGG. Its protein product is CASRLGANTG. The full CDR3 sequence reads CASRLGANTGQLYF.

The sample holds a few counts of this clone. Mouse names are used for the genes. Read coverage stops 4 residues before the CDR3 terminus; the germline J gene supplies the remainder. Other nucleotide sequences in the sample specify the same CDR3. The chain employs TRBV1 and TRBJ2-7, with no clear D. CDR1 is NSQYPW, CDR2 LRSPGD, per germline (reference sequence). The CDR3 spans 11 residues. The CDR3 DNA, read in part, is TGCACCTGCAGTGCCCAGGAT. Encoded protein: CTCSAQD. The whole CDR3 is CTCSAQDEQYF.